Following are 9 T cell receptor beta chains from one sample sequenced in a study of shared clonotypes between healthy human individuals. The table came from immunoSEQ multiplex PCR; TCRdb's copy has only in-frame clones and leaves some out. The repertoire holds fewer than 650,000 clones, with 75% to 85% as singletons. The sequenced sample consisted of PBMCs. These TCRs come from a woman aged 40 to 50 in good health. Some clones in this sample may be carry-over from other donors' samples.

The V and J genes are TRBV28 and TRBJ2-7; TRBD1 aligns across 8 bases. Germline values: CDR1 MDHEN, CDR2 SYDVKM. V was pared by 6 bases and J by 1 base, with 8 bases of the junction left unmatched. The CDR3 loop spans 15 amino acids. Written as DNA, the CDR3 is TGTGCCAGCAGGATTCAACAGGGGGGATCCTACGAGCAGTACTTC. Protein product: CASRIQQGGSYEQYF.

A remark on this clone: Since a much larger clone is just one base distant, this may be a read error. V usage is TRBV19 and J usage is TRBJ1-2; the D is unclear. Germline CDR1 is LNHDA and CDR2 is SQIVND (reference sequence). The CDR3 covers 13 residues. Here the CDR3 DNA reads TGTGCCTGTAGTCACGGGCCGCCATATGGCTACACCTTC. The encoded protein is CACSHGPPYGYTF.

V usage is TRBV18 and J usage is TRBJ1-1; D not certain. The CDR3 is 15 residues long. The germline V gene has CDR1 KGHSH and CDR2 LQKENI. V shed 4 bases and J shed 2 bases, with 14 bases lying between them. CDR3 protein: CASSRSDSRNTEAFF. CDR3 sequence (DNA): TGTGCCAGCTCACGGAGCGACTCGCGAAACACTGAAGCTTTCTTT.

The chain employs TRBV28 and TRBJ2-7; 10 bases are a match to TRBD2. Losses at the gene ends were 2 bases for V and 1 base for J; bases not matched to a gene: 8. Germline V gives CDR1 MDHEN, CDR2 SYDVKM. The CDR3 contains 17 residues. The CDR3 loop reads CASSLEVSLAGSYEQYF. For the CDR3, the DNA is TGTGCCAGCAGTTTAGAGGTCTCACTAGCGGGGTCCTACGAGCAGTACTTC.

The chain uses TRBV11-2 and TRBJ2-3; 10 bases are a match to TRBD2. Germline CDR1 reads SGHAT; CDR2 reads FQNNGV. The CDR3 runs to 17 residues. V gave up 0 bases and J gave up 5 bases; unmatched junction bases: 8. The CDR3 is CASSLDLPSGSLDTQYF. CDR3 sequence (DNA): TGTGCCAGCAGCTTAGATCTCCCTAGCGGGAGTTTAGATACGCAGTATTTT.

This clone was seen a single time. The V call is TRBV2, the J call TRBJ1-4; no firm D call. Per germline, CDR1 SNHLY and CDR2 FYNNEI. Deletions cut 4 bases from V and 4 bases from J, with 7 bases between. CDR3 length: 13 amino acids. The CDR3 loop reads CASSVNGNEKLFF. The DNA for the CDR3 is TGTGCCAGCAGTGTAAACGGTAATGAAAAACTGTTTTTT.

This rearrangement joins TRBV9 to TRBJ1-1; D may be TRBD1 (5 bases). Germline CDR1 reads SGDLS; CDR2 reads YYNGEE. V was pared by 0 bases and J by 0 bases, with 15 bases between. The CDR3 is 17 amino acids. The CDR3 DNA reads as TGTGCCAGCAGCGTAGATGGGGCTCGATTCGTGAACACTGAAGCTTTCTTT. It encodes CASSVDGARFVNTEAFF.

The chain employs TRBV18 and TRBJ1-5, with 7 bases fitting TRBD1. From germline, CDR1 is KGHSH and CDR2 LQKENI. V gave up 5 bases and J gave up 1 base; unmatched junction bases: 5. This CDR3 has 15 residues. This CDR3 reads CASSSQQGSNQPQHF. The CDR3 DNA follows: TGTGCCAGCTCATCACAACAGGGGAGCAATCAGCCCCAGCATTTT.

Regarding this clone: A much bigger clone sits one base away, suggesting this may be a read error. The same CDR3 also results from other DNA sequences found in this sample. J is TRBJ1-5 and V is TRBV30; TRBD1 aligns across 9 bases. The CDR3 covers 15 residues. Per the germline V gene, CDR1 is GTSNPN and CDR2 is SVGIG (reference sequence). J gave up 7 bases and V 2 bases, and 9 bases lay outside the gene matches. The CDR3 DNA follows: TGTGCCTGGAGTAGACAGGGGGGGCCGAACCAGCCCCAGCATTTT. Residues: CAWSRQGGPNQPQHF.